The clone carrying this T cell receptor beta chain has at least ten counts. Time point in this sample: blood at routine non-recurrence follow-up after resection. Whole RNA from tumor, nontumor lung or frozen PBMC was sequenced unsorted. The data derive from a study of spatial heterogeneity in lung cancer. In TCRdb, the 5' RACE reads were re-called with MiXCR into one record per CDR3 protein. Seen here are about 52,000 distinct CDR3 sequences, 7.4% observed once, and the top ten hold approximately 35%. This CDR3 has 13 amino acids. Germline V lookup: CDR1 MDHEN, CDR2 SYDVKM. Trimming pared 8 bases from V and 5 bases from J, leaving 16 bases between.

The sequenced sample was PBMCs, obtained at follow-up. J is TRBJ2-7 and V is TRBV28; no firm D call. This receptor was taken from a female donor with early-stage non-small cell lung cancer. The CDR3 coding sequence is TGTGCCAGCGAACAGCCCCCATCCCACGAGCAGTACTTC. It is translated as CASEQPPSHEQYF. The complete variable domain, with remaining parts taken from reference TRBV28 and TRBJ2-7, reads DVKVTQSSRYLVKRTGEKVFLECVQDMDHENMFWYRQDPGLGLRLIYFSYDVKMKEKGDIPEGYSVSREKKERFSLILESASTNQTSMYLCASEQPPSHEQYFGPGTRLTVT.